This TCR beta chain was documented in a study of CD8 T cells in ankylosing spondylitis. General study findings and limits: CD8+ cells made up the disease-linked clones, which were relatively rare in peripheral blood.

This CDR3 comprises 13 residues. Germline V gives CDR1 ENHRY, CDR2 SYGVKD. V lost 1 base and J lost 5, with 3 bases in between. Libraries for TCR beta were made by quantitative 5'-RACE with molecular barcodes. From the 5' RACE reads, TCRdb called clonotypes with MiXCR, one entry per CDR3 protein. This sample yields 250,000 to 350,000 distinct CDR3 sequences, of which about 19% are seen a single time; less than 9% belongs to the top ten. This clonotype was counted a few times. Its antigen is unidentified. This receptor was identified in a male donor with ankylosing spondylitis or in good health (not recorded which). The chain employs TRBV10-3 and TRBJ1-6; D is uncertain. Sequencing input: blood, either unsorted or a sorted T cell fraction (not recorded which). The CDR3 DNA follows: TGTGCCATCAGTGAGTTTAATAATTCACCCCTCCACTTT. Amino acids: CAISEFNNSPLHF.